This TCR beta chain stems from a study of beta chain features in type 1 diabetes. Study in general: The study found patients and healthy donors alike in age, gender and cell yields. Study-level results: Relative to healthy donors, patients appeared to have naive, central memory and Treg TCRB repertoires that were more similar. In all four CD4+ subsets, TCRB CDR3 length was significantly, moderately reduced in type 1 diabetes.

A word on this clone: Its target is not known.

The whole isolated RNA underwent reverse transcription, so sequencing captured expressed TCRB transcripts. TCRdb's copy holds only in-frame clones and misses some; the assay was immunoSEQ multiplex PCR. The table lists more than 300,000 clones, around 9.7% of them singletons. V was cut by 11 bases and J by 8 bases, with 16 bases left in between. CDR3 length: 13 residues. Germline CDR1 and CDR2: MNHNS and SASEGT. The TCR comes from a man in his thirties or forties with type 1 diabetes. The chain recombines TRBV6-1 with TRBJ1-6, with a possible D match to TRBD1 (5 bases). The sequenced sample was central memory CD4+ T cells from blood. The CDR3 DNA reads as TGTGCCGCCGCGGAGGGGTGGGATTCACCCCTCCACTTT. This sequence encodes CAAAEGWDSPLHF.